The TCR beta chain described here comes from a study of cytomegalovirus exposure and HLA in healthy donors. Overall study findings and caveats: A missense variant in DCLRE1C was later tied to TCR beta V- and J-gene trimming. Several V segments, TRBV6-2 and TRBV6-3 among them, could not be told apart and were dropped.

The CDR3 runs 14 residues. The germline gives CDR1 SGHKS, CDR2 YYEKEE (reference sequence). CMV serostatus data were not documented for this donor. Comments on this clone: Antigen: not known.

Amplification used 60 Vbeta primers and 13 Jbeta primers. The protocol was immunoSEQ multiplex PCR, while the TCRdb copy is restricted to in-frame clones and leaves out a portion. In the table there are some 130,000 clones, approximately 61% of which are singletons. The source is a human donor in good health. The J gene is TRBJ2-5, the V gene TRBV5-5; no firm D call. The DNA end is more similar to TRBJ2-7, so the J call may be wrong. The sample taken for sequencing was PBMCs. The chain's CDR3 is CASSFDGSSYEQYF. The CDR3 bases are TGTGCCAGCAGCTTCGACGGGTCCTCCTACGAGCAGTACTTC.